The sequence of this TCR beta chain was determined in a study of shared T cell receptors in the human thymus (dated by TCRdb to about 2021). Regarding the research as a whole: The study examined how the human thymus generates shared, self-reactive T-cell receptor alpha chains.

Receptor amplification or capture employed the immunoSEQ multiplex PCR assay. This is the immuneACCESS table as TCRdb keeps it, with only in-frame sequences that have V and J called. A part of the clones is gone; compared with another copy, unresolved V genes explain less than half, and the rest is unexplained. The sample table records over 65,000 clones; around 96% of these occur just once. The biggest ten clones account for around 0.035% of the sample. As concerns this clone: This receptor's antigen is unknown. No base quality information exists; no much larger clone differs at one position.

In the germline V gene (reference sequence), CDR1 corresponds to MNHNY and CDR2 to SVGAGI. At the junction V is shortened by 5 bases and J by 5 bases, with 13 bases in between. The CDR3 starts with the cysteine, ends with the phenylalanine, and has 13 residues. Just CDR3 DNA is preserved here, 39 bases in frame from base 1. Sequenced input: thymocytes. The chain is encoded by TRBV6-6 joined to TRBJ2-7; the D gene is perhaps TRBD1 or TRBD2, each of them matching over 5 bases. The TCR sequence derives from a human donor. The sequenced DNA is TGTGCCAGCAGTCCCGGGGCACCCAACGAGCAGTACTTC. The resulting protein is CASSPGAPNEQYF.